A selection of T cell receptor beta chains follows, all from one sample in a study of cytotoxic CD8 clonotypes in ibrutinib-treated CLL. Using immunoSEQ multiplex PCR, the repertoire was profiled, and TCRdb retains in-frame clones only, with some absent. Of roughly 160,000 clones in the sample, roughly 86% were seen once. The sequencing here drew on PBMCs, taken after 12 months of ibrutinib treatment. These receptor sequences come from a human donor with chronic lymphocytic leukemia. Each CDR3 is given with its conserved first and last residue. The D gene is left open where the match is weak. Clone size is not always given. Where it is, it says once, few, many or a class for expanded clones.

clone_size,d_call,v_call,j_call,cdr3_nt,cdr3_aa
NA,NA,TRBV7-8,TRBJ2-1,TGTGCCAGCAGCTATTTCGACGGGAGTGCAAATGAGCAGTTCTTC,CASSYFDGSANEQFF
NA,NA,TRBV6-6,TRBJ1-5,TGTGCCAGCAGTGACCCAGAGGCTCGCCAGCCCCAGCATTTT,CASSDPEARQPQHF
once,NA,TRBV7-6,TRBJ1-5,TGTGCCAGCAGCTTAGAATGGGACGGGAGCAATCAGCCCCAGCATTTT,CASSLEWDGSNQPQHF
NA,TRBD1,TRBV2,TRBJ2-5,TGTGCCAGCACACAGGGGCTGGGGGAGACCCAGTACTTC,CASTQGLGETQYF
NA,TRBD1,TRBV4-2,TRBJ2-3,TGTGCCAGCAGCAGGGGGCAAGCTGACGCTAGCACAGATACGCAGTATTTT,CASSRGQADASTDTQYF
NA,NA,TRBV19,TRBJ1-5,TGTGCCAGTAGTATCGCCCCGACAGGTCGCAATCAGCCCCAGCATTTT,CASSIAPTGRNQPQHF
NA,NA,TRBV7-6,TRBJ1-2,TGTGCCAGCAGCCCCGCGGGGGGTGGCTATGGCTACACCTTC,CASSPAGGGYGYTF
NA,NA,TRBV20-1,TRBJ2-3,TGCAGTGTTGATCCAGATACGCAGTATTTT,CSVDPDTQYF
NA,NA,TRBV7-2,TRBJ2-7,TGTGCCAGCACCGAACAGGGCTACGAGCAGTACTTC,CASTEQGYEQYF
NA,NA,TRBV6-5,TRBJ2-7,TGTGCCAGCAGTGAACCCGGGACCGTCTACGAGCAGTACTTC,CASSEPGTVYEQYF
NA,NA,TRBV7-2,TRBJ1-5,TGTGCCAGCAGCTCTACCGGGACACTCAATCAGCCCCAGCATTTT,CASSSTGTLNQPQHF
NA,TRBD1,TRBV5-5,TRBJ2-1,TGTGCCAGCAGCCCCGGGGGGACAGGGGCACCCAATGAGCAGTTCTTC,CASSPGGTGAPNEQFF
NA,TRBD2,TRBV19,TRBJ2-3,TGTGCCAGTCGGACTAGCGGGATTGATACGCAGTATTTT,CASRTSGIDTQYF
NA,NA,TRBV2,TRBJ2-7,TGTGCCAGCAGTGATGGGGGGGGCCTGAACTACGAGCAGTACTTC,CASSDGGGLNYEQYF
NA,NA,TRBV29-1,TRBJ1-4,TGCAGCGTTGACGGGGGGCTGGGGGAAAAACTGTTTTTT,CSVDGGLGEKLFF
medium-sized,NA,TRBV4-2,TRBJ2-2,TGTGCCAGCAGCCAAGATTCCTTTACGAACACCGGGGAGCTGTTTTTT,CASSQDSFTNTGELFF
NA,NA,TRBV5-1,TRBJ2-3,TGCGCCAGCAGCTTGGTCCTGGGCGGGGGCGCAGATACGCAGTATTTT,CASSLVLGGGADTQYF
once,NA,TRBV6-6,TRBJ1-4,TGTGCCAGCAGTTACAGAGGTCCAGGGACTAATGAAAAACTGTTTTTT,CASSYRGPGTNEKLFF
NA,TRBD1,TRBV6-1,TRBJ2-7,TGTGCCAGCAGTGAAGTCAGGACAGGGATTCTCGAGCAGTACTTC,CASSEVRTGILEQYF
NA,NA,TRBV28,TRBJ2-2,TGTGCCAGCTCGACCAGGGGGGCGCCTAACACCGGGGAGCTGTTTTTT,CASSTRGAPNTGELFF
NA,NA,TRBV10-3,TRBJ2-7,TGTGCCATCAGTGATCCGGACTCAACGAGCTCCTACGAGCAGTACTTC,CAISDPDSTSSYEQYF
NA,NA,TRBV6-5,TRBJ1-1,TGTGCCAGCAGCCGGGCCGTGGGCACTGAAGCTTTCTTT,CASSRAVGTEAFF
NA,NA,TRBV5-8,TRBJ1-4,TGTGCCAGCAGCTTGATGGGGGGCAGAGGTGAAAAACTGTTTTTT,CASSLMGGRGEKLFF
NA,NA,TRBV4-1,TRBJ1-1,TGCGCCAGCACCGGGGGGACGGGCACTGAAGCTTTCTTT,CASTGGTGTEAFF
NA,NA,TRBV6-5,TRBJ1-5,TGTGCCAGCAGATCAACTAGCAATCAGCCCCAGCATTTT,CASRSTSNQPQHF
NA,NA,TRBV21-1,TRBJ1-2,TGTGCCAGCAGCAAAGTTTTAGAGCCAGGCTATGGCTACACCTTC,CASSKVLEPGYGYTF
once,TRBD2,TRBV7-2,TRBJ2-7,TGTGCCAGCAGCTTAGTCCCACTAGCGGGGGGGAAATACGAGCAGTACTTC,CASSLVPLAGGKYEQYF
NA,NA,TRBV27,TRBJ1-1,TGTGCCAGCAGCTCCGGCTGGTCTGGGACTGAAGCTTTCTTT,CASSSGWSGTEAFF
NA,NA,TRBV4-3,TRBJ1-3,TGCGCCAGCAGCCAAGCCATCGGAAACACCATATATTTT,CASSQAIGNTIYF
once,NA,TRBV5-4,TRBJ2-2,TGTGCCAGCAGCTTGTTGGGGGCCGGGGAGCTGTTTTTT,CASSLLGAGELFF
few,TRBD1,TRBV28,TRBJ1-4,TGTGCCAGCAGTACCCGGGACAGATATTCTGCAACTAATGAAAAACTGTTTTTT,CASSTRDRYSATNEKLFF
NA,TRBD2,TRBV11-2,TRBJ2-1,TGTGCCAGCAGCTCAGGACTAGATAGTGAGCAGTTCTTC,CASSSGLDSEQFF
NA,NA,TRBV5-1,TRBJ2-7,TGCGCCAGCAGCTTGCAGCCTTTAATCACAGGGTTCGGTTACGAGCAGTACTTC,CASSLQPLITGFGYEQYF
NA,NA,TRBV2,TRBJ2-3,TGTGCCAGCAGGGTGCAAGGGAGCACAGATACGCAGTATTTT,CASRVQGSTDTQYF
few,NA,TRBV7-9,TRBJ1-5,TGTGCCAGCAGCTTAGTAGGCTGGGGGCGGTTTCGCAATCAGCCCCAGCATTTT,CASSLVGWGRFRNQPQHF
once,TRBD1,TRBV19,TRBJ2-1,TGTGCCAGTAGTATCCCAACAGGGGTTGAGCAGTTCTTC,CASSIPTGVEQFF
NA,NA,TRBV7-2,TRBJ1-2,TGTGCCAGCAGCTTCCCGACACTGGAGAATGGCTACACCTTC,CASSFPTLENGYTF
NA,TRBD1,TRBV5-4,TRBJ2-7,TGTGCCAGCAGCCCGGGACAGGGGCGTCCCGAGCAGTACTTC,CASSPGQGRPEQYF
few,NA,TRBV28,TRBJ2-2,TGTGCCAGCAGCCCCAGTAAAGCCGGACCCGGGGAGCTGTTTTTT,CASSPSKAGPGELFF
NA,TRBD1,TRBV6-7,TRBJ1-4,TGTGCCAGCAGCCGCCGGCGAAGGGGGCTTCTGCCCGGGGACTTTAATGAAAAACTGTTTTTT,CASSRRRRGLLPGDFNEKLFF
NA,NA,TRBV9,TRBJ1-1,TGTGCCAGCAGCGTAGTACCCGCAGGGAGGGACACTGAAGCTTTCTTT,CASSVVPAGRDTEAFF
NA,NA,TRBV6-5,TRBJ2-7,TGTGCCAGCAGGGAGGGGGTTGGGGGGGAGCAGTACTTC,CASREGVGGEQYF
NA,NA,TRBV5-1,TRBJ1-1,TGCGCCAGCAGCGGGATCTCGACAGGGAACACTGAAGCTTTCTTT,CASSGISTGNTEAFF
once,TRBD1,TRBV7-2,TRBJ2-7,TGTGCCAGCAGCTTTTCAGGGGGAAACCCCTACGAGCAGTACTTC,CASSFSGGNPYEQYF
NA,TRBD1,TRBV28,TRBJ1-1,TGTGCCAGCAGTTTCTCCGGGACAGGGAACACTGAAGCTTTCTTT,CASSFSGTGNTEAFF
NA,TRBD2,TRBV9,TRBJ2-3,TGTGCCAGCAGCGTAGATTTGACTAGCGGTTACACGCAGTATTTT,CASSVDLTSGYTQYF
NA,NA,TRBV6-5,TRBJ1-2,TGTGCCAGCATCGGAGCAGGCCGCGGGGGCTACACCTTC,CASIGAGRGGYTF
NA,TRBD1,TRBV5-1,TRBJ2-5,TGCGCCAGCAGCTTGCAGGACAGGGAAGAGACCCAGTACTTC,CASSLQDREETQYF
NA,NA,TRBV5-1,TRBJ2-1,TGCGCCAGCCGCGAGGTGGCTAGCCCCTACAATGAGCAGTTCTTC,CASREVASPYNEQFF
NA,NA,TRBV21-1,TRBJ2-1,TGTGCCAGCAGCAAAGTACGACTAGCGGGAGTTGGGGAGCAGTTCTTC,CASSKVRLAGVGEQFF
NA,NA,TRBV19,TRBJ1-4,TGTGCCAGTAGTATTCTGACGAATGAAAAACTGTTTTTT,CASSILTNEKLFF
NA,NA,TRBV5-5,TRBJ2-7,TGTGCCAGCAGCTCCGTTGGCTCCTCCTACGAGCAGTACTTC,CASSSVGSSYEQYF
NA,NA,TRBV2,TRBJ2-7,TGTGCCAGCAGTGAGGACCGGAGCTACGAGCAGTACTTC,CASSEDRSYEQYF
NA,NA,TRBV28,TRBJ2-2,TGTGCCAGCTCCCAAACCTTCACCGGGGAGCTGTTTTTT,CASSQTFTGELFF
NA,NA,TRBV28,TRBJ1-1,TGTGCCAGCACCACGAACGGGGTTGGACGCACTGAAGCTTTCTTT,CASTTNGVGRTEAFF
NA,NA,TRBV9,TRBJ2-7,TGTGCCAGCAGCGCCGGACCGGCGGGGCAGGGGGCCTACGAGCAGTACTTC,CASSAGPAGQGAYEQYF
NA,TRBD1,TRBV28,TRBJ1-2,TGTGCCAGCAGTACAGGGGGCGCAGGCTATGGCTACACCTTC,CASSTGGAGYGYTF
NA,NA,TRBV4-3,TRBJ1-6,TGCGCCAGCAGCCCGGGACCGTACAATTCACCCCTCCACTTT,CASSPGPYNSPLHF
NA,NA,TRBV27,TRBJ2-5,TGTGCCAGCAGTCCGGGGTTCCCGCCGGAGACCCAGTACTTC,CASSPGFPPETQYF